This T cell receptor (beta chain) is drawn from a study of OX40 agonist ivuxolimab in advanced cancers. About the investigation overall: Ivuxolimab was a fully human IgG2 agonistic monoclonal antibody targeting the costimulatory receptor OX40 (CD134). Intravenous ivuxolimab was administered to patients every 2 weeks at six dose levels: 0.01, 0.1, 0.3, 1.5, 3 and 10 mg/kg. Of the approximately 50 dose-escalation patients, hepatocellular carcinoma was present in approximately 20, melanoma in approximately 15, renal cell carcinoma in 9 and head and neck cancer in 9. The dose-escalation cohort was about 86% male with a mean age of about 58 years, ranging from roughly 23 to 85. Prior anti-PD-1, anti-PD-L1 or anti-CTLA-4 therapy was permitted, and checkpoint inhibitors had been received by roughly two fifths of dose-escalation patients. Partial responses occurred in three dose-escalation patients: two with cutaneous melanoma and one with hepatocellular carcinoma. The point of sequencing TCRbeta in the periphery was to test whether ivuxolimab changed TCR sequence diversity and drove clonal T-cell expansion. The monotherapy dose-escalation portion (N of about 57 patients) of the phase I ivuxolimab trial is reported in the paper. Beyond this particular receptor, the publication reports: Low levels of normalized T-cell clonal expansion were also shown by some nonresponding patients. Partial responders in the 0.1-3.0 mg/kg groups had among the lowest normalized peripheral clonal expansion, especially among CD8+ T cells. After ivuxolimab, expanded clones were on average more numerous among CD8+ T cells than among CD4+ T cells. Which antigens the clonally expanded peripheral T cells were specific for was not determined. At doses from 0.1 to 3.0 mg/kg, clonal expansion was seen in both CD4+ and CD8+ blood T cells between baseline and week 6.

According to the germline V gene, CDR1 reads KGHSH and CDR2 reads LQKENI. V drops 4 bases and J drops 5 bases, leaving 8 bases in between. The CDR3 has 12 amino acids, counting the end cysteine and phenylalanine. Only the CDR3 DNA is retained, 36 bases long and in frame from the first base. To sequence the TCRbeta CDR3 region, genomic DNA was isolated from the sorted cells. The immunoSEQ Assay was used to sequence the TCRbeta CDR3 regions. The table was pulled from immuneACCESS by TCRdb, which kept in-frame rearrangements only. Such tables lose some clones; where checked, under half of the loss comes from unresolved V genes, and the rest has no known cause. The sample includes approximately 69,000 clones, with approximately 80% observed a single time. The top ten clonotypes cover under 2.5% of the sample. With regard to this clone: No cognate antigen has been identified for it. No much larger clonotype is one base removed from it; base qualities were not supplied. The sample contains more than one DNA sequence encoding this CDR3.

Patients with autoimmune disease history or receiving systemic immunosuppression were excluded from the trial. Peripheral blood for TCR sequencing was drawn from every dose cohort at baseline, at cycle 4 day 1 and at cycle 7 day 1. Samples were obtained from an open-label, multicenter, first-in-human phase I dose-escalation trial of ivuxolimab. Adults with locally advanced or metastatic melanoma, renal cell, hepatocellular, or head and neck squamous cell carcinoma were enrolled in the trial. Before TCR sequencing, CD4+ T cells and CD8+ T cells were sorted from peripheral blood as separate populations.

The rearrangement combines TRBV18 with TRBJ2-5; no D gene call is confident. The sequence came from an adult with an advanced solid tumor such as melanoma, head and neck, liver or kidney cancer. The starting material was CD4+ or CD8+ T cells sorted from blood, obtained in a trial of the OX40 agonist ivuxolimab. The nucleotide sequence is TGTGCCAGCTCACAAGATAGGGAGACCCAGTACTTC. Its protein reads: CASSQDRETQYF.